The 16 T cell receptor beta chains in this list originate from one sample, sequenced in a study of patients and donors after allogeneic stem cell transplantation. Each CDR3 protein gets one entry after TCRdb re-called the RT-PCR reads with MiXCR. This sample has approximately 250,000 distinct CDR3 sequences; around an eighth occur once, and the top ten carry roughly 12%. Sequencing used blood, either unsorted or a sorted T cell fraction (not recorded which). Every receptor here comes from a human donor who was either an allogeneic HSCT recipient or a stem cell or donor lymphocyte infusion donor (not recorded which). It is not recorded whose cells these are; they may come from a transplant donor.

This clonotype occurred many times. The chain uses TRBV6-2 or TRBV6-3 and TRBJ2-5, with 8 bases aligning to TRBD2. Germline V lookup: CDR1 MNHEY, CDR2 SVGEGT. The CDR3 sequence is 15 residues long. Trimming removed 2 bases from V and 5 bases from J; junction bases left unmatched: 7. This chain's CDR3 is CASSYPPGGSETQYF. The CDR3 DNA reads as TGTGCCAGCAGTTACCCTCCGGGGGGGAGCGAGACCCAGTACTTC.

At least ten counts were recorded for this clonotype. The chain carries TRBV20-1 and TRBJ2-1; 7 positions match TRBD2. Per the germline V gene, CDR1 is DFQATT and CDR2 is SNEGSKA (reference sequence). The length of the CDR3 is 16 residues. V was pared by 0 bases and J by 6 bases, with 11 bases of the junction left unmatched. The CDR3 protein is CSARDNGGRGINEQFF. CDR3 nucleotide sequence: TGCAGTGCTAGAGATAACGGGGGGAGGGGTATCAATGAGCAGTTCTTC.

This clonotype was seen a handful of times. This chain uses TRBV19 with TRBJ1-1, with 7 bases identical to TRBD1. V shed 4 bases and J 0 bases; nucleotides not matched to a gene: 8. Germline V gene sequence: CDR1 LNHDA, CDR2 SQIVND (reference sequence). CDR3 size: 16 residues. CDR3 residues: CASSTPGGGLNTEAFF. In nucleotides, the CDR3 is TGTGCCAGTAGTACCCCAGGGGGGGGCTTGAACACTGAAGCTTTCTTT.

J is TRBJ2-7 and V is TRBV20-1; D is unclear. Germline-derived CDR1 and CDR2 are DFQATT and SNEGSKA (reference sequence). The V gene lost 0 bases and the J gene lost 2 bases, with 14 bases spanning the gap. The length of the CDR3 is 15 residues. CDR3 region: CSARDGRATTYEQYF. Here the CDR3 DNA reads TGCAGTGCTAGAGATGGCAGAGCCACCACCTACGAGCAGTACTTC.

The chain recombines TRBV11-2 with TRBJ1-2, with D unresolved. V lost 3 bases and J lost 4, with 18 bases in between. CDR1 SGHAT and CDR2 FQNNGV come from the germline V gene. The CDR3 has 16 amino acids. As DNA, the CDR3 is TGTGCCAGCAGCTTGGATAGTGGTCAGGTTAGCTATGGCTACACCTTC. Protein: CASSLDSGQVSYGYTF. The full variable domain, in which reference TRBV11-2 and TRBJ1-2 provide the parts outside the CDR3, is EAGVAQSPRYKIIEKRQSVAFWCNPISGHATLYWYQQILGQGPKLLIQFQNNGVVDDSQLPKDRFSAERLKGVDSTLKIQPAKLEDSAVYLCASSLDSGQVSYGYTFGSGTRLTVV.

At least ten counts were recorded for this clonotype. This rearrangement joins TRBV12-3 or TRBV12-4 to TRBJ2-3, with 9 bases that match TRBD2. V shed 7 bases and J 5 bases; nucleotides not matched to a gene: 10. This CDR3 spans 15 amino acids. The CDR3 DNA follows: TGTGCCAGCACCGTCGGTGAGCGGGGGGTAGATACGCAGTATTTT. Its protein product is CASTVGERGVDTQYF.

This clonotype has just a few counts. This chain uses TRBV9 with TRBJ2-6; the D gene is possibly TRBD2 (6 bases). CDR1 and CDR2 (germline): SGDLS, YYNGEE. The CDR3 is made up of 15 amino acids. V lost 3 bases and J 4 bases, leaving 11 bases between the germline ends. The CDR3 region is CASSALASGANVLTF. The CDR3 DNA reads as TGTGCCAGCAGCGCACTAGCTTCGGGGGCCAACGTCCTGACTTTC.

The gene calls are TRBV20-1 and TRBJ1-4, with D possibly being TRBD1 (6 bases). The CDR3 consists of 14 residues. Germline loops: CDR1 DFQATT, CDR2 SNEGSKA (reference sequence). V lost 4 bases and J lost 7, with 16 bases in between. Written as DNA, the CDR3 is TGCAGTGCTACCTCAGGGGCTGAGGGTGAAAAACTGTTTTTT. This sequence encodes CSATSGAEGEKLFF.

This clonotype was seen repeatedly, ten times or more. The V and J genes are TRBV2 and TRBJ2-7; D is perhaps TRBD2 (5 bases). The V end was cut by 4 bases, the J end by 2 bases, with 6 bases between. CDR3 size: 12 residues. Germline-derived CDR1 and CDR2 are SNHLY and FYNNEI. The CDR3: CASSARAYEQYF. The CDR3 nucleotides read TGTGCCAGCAGTGCGAGGGCCTACGAGCAGTACTTC.

For this clonotype: The junction departs from germline at one end; a sequencing error may be responsible. The chain has TRBV3-1 and TRBJ2-3; 13 nucleotides line up with TRBD2. The length of the CDR3 is 17 residues. The germline V gene has CDR1 LGHDT and CDR2 YNNKEL (reference sequence). CDR3 coding DNA: TGTACCAGCAGCCCAGGACTAGCGGGAGCGCGCACAGACACGCAGTATTTT. Its translation: CTSSPGLAGARTDTQYF.

This clonotype showed up just a few times. The chain is built from TRBV11-3 and TRBJ2-5; tentative D call: TRBD2 (5 bases). V dropped 3 bases and J dropped 0 bases, with 8 bases sitting between them. Looked up from germline, CDR1 is SGHNT and CDR2 is YENEEA. CDR3 size: 14 residues. The DNA for the CDR3 is TGTGCCAGCAGCTTCGTACTAGACCAAGAGACCCAGTACTTC. This codes for CASSFVLDQETQYF.

The chain links TRBV7-2 to TRBJ1-1; D ambiguous. The germline CDR1 and CDR2 sequences are SGHTA and FQGNSA. The CDR3 sequence is 13 residues long. V dropped 1 base and J dropped 3 bases, with 6 bases sitting between them. DNA of the CDR3: TGTGCCAGCAGCTTAGAGCTATACACTGAAGCTTTCTTT. It encodes CASSLELYTEAFF. The full variable domain, its missing parts supplied by reference TRBV7-2 and TRBJ1-1, is GAGVSQSPSNKVTEKGKDVELRCDPISGHTALYWYRQSLGQGLEFLIYFQGNSAPDKSGLPSDRFSAERTGGSVSTLTIQRTQQEDSAVYLCASSLELYTEAFFGQGTRLTVV.

The chain joins TRBV7-2 to TRBJ1-2, with D possibly matching TRBD1 (5 bases). V was trimmed by 4 bases and J by 2 bases, leaving 8 bases between them. The CDR3 totals 13 residues. Germline loops: CDR1 SGHTA, CDR2 FQGNSA. CDR3 loop: CASSSGPNYGYTF. The CDR3 DNA sequence: TGTGCCAGCAGCTCGGGACCCAACTATGGCTACACCTTC. Full variable domain (missing parts from reference TRBV7-2 and TRBJ1-2): GAGVSQSPSNKVTEKGKDVELRCDPISGHTALYWYRQSLGQGLEFLIYFQGNSAPDKSGLPSDRFSAERTGGSVSTLTIQRTQQEDSAVYLCASSSGPNYGYTFGSGTRLTVV.

V usage is TRBV11-3 and J usage is TRBJ2-7, with a possible D match to TRBD2 (6 bases). Deletions cut 5 bases from V and 1 base from J, with 12 bases between. Germline V gene sequence: CDR1 SGHNT, CDR2 YENEEA. The CDR3 totals 14 residues. The CDR3 protein is CASSPFSGSYEQYF. The CDR3 DNA reads TGTGCCAGCAGCCCTTTTAGCGGATCCTACGAGCAGTACTTC.

This clonotype was observed at least ten times. The rearrangement joins TRBV15 to TRBJ1-1; D may be TRBD1 (6 bases). The V end was cut by 3 bases, the J end by 1 base, with 12 bases between. The germline V gene has CDR1 LNHNV and CDR2 YYDKDF (reference sequence). The CDR3 has 15 residues. The CDR3 coding sequence is TGTGCCACCAGCAGCGAGAGGACAGCGAACACTGAAGCTTTCTTT. Amino acid sequence: CATSSERTANTEAFF.

This clonotype was detected ten times or more. J is TRBJ1-2 and V is TRBV24-1, with D possibly TRBD1 on 5 matching bases. CDR1 KGHDR and CDR2 SFDVKD come from the germline V gene. V gave up 4 bases and J gave up 3 bases, with 11 bases separating them. This CDR3 region has 14 residues. Here the CDR3 DNA reads TGTGCCACCAGTGACCGGGACCGCTACTATGGCTACACCTTC. Residues: CATSDRDRYYGYTF.